The 6 T cell receptor beta chains presented below share a single source sample, sequenced in a study of control samples from healthy donors and cancer patients. Libraries were prepared by immunoSEQ multiplex PCR; TCRdb keeps only in-frame clonotypes and omits some of them. The table records 100,000 to 150,000 clones, approximately 90% of them present only once. The sample comprised blood. The receptors were sampled from a woman between 45 and 65 years old in good health.

The gene calls are TRBV29-1 and TRBJ1-2, with D unclear. Germline CDR1 reads SQVTM; CDR2 reads ANQGSEA. The V end was cut by 3 bases, the J end by 1 base, with 9 bases between. The CDR3 sequence is 13 residues long. CDR3 in amino acids: CSVDTDGNYGYTF. The DNA for the CDR3 is TGCAGCGTTGATACGGACGGTAACTATGGCTACACCTTC.

The gene calls are TRBV19 and TRBJ1-1, with TRBD1 matching over 8 bases. Per the germline V gene, CDR1 is LNHDA and CDR2 is SQIVND (reference sequence). Germline trimming cut 4 bases from V and 0 bases from J; bases unmatched to any gene: 4. The CDR3 extends over 15 amino acids. CDR3 protein: CASSNRGGMNTEAFF. Here the CDR3 DNA reads TGTGCCAGTAGTAACAGGGGGGGCATGAACACTGAAGCTTTCTTT.

In its sample, this clone was seen once. The chain links TRBV30 to TRBJ1-2, with no clear D. This CDR3 is built from 12 residues. V was trimmed by 1 base and J by 5 bases, leaving 8 bases between them. Germline CDR1 reads GTSNPN; CDR2 reads SVGIG (reference sequence). CDR3 coding DNA: TGTGCCTGGAGTGCTGGCTTATATGGCTACACCTTC. It codes for CAWSAGLYGYTF.

This chain links TRBV5-1 with TRBJ1-2, with 8 bases matching TRBD1. Trimming removed 1 base from V and 5 bases from J; junction bases left unmatched: 7. The CDR3 sequence is 15 residues long. CDR1 and CDR2 from the germline V gene are SGHRS and YFSETQ. CDR3: CASSLRPGQEYGYTF. CDR3 DNA: TGCGCCAGCAGCTTGCGCCCGGGACAGGAATATGGCTACACCTTC.

Concerning this clone itself: A junction boundary mismatches the germline segment, possibly from a read error. This sample includes further DNA sequences coding for the same CDR3. This rearrangement joins TRBV5-1 to TRBJ1-1; TRBD1 agrees at 7 bases. The germline gives CDR1 SGHRS, CDR2 YFSETQ. The CDR3 covers 18 residues. Here the CDR3 DNA reads TGCGCCAGCAGCTTAAGAAAGACAGGGCGAAGCATGAACACTGAGGCTTTCTTT. Translating it yields CASSLRKTGRSMNTEAFF.

The chain employs TRBV27 and TRBJ1-5, with a weak D call TRBD1 (5 bases). Germline CDR1 MNHEY, CDR2 SMNVEV (reference sequence). Trimming left V 6 bases short and J 1 base short, with 19 bases between. The CDR3 spans 17 residues. The CDR3 DNA follows: TGTGCCAGCAGCCTAAGGAGACCAGGGATGAGCAATCAGCCCCAGCATTTT. Translated, it gives CASSLRRPGMSNQPQHF.